This T cell receptor (beta chain) was sequenced during a study of neurological immune-mediated disorders. Time point specified: longitudinal time-point 3. In regard to this clonotype: The antigen is undetermined.

The cDNA was synthesized by means of template-switch 5'RACE, which was carried out with 10-nucleotide random UMIs. TCRdb reprocessed the 5' RACE reads with MiXCR, giving one entry per CDR3 protein. This sample has some 80,000 distinct CDR3 sequences, with 4.3% found just once. Overall study findings and caveats: The repertoires of 18 of 34 multiple sclerosis patients fell into one related-CDR3 cluster (a possible signature) under phylogenetic grouping. No sharing of CDR3 amino acid sequences was observed among expanded clones across subjects, suggesting private repertoires in all groups.

The TCR originated in a woman in her fifties or sixties with multiple sclerosis. Sequenced sample: PBMCs.

CDR3 sequence: CASSNAGQGASEAFF. The CDR3 bases are TGTGCCAGCAGCAATGCTGGACAGGGGGCATCTGAAGCTTTCTTT. V usage is TRBV2 and J usage is TRBJ1-1; 11 nucleotides agree with TRBD1. Germline V gives CDR1 SNHLY, CDR2 FYNNEI. The CDR3 is made up of 15 amino acids. Unmatched junction bases numbered 9, after V lost 6 bases and J lost 6 bases.